This T cell receptor beta chain emerged from a study of PD-1 blockade in classical Hodgkin lymphoma (dated by TCRdb to 2018 to 2020). With respect to the entire study: Nivolumab dosing was 3 mg/kg intravenously every 2 weeks, continuing until either disease progression or unacceptable toxicity. To define a peripheral blood immune signature of response to PD-1 blockade in classical Hodgkin lymphoma, the study combined TCR beta sequencing with CyTOF. Overall results and qualifications from the work: By C4D1, a significant rise was seen in CD4+ TCR diversity but not in CD8+ TCR diversity (p=0.0027 vs p=0.16), and the rise was most apparent among complete responders (p=0.02). Baseline diversity similar to that of newly diagnosed patients was observed in trial patients achieving complete response, whereas significantly lower diversity was observed in partial responders and progressors. Lower diversity was observed in patients in whom nivolumab was started less than 1 year after ASCT, and these patients were excluded from later analyses so that confounding by immune reconstitution would be avoided. The study was limited to a single clinical trial cohort, and causes of repertoire differences, possibly disease activity or prior therapy, remained undefined. Baseline TCR diversity was reported as lower in newly diagnosed patients than in healthy donors, and lower still in relapsed/refractory patients.

Genomic DNA was extracted with the Qiagen DNeasy kit from unsorted PBMCs and from negatively selected CD4+ and CD8+ fractions. Using primers that anneal to V and J segments, immunoSEQ multiplex PCR amplified the TCR beta CDR3 regions. A synthetic immune receptor repertoire was used to minimize amplification bias, and remaining bias was computationally removed after sequencing. Concerning the study's data processing: Repertoire diversity was quantified as the Shannon entropy index using custom Python scripts. Unsorted, CD4+ and CD8+ repertoires were analyzed separately, except in combined analyses where CD4+ and CD8+ sequences were merged in silico. Clonal expansion was defined as a frequency increase of at least 2-fold after treatment compared with C1D1, and clones undetected at baseline were assigned a pseudocount of 0.5. Clones with 0 or 1 copy at C1D1 were defined as singleton clones, while clones with 2 or more copies were defined as non-singleton clones. Clones expanded in unsorted samples were annotated as CD4+, CD8+ or unknown by matching protein sequences in sorted samples from the same patient. Diversity changes from C1D1 to C4D1 were tested in paired samples using Wilcoxon tests. The source is immuneACCESS, and TCRdb retained only in-frame sequences with V and J called. Part of the clones is not carried over; for the studies checked, unresolved V genes explain less than half of this, and the remainder is unexplained. Clonal size and the V and J genes are those of that table, whereas D and trimming came from the DNA. For this sample the table gives some 16,000 clones, of which about 83% were detected only once. In total, the top ten clones hold less than 15% of the sample.

Sample time point, as interpreted from the label and publication: cycle 4 day 1 (C4D1), after six to seven weeks of nivolumab. Every trial patient had relapsed following autologous stem cell transplantation, and prior brentuximab vedotin exposure was what differed among cohorts A, B and C. A total of around 60 patients with relapsed/refractory classical Hodgkin lymphoma made up the trial cohort, and each patient's best overall response was complete response, partial response or progressive disease. Single-agent nivolumab was administered to trial patients in the multi-cohort phase II CheckMate 205 trial. An independent review committee assessed best overall response using the 2007 International Working Group response criteria. Trial PBMCs were collected just before the start of nivolumab (C1D1) and during therapy at cycle 2 day 1 and cycle 4 day 1. Peripheral blood was collected in 8 mL Vacutainer Cell Preparation Tubes, from which PBMCs were isolated by centrifugation and then cryopreserved.

As concerns this clone: Its antigen has not been determined. No base quality values were provided; no much bigger clone lies one nucleotide off.

The sequence was collected from a human donor with classical Hodgkin lymphoma. Sequencing was performed on peripheral blood mononuclear cells (PBMCs), taken before the fourth cycle of nivolumab.

The sequenced DNA is TGTGCCAGCAGCTTAGTGGGAAGGACTGAAGCTTTCTTT. Its translation reads: CASSLVGRTEAFF. The rearranged segments are TRBV7-8 and TRBJ1-1, with the D gene too uncertain to name. The CDR3 runs 13 residues from the cysteine to the phenylalanine. Only the CDR3 DNA is retained, 39 bases long and in frame from the first base. Trimming takes 1 base from V and 5 bases from J, and the germline ends sit 8 bases apart. Based on the germline V gene, the CDR1 and CDR2 sequences are SGHVS and FQNEAQ.